Below, one T cell receptor (beta chain) is given with its context. Its antigen is as yet unknown. The length of the CDR3 is 17 residues. Trimming took 2 bases from V and 1 from J; bases not matched to a gene: 8. Germline values: CDR1 MGHDK, CDR2 SYGVNS. TCRdb keeps only in-frame clones here, not all; method: immunoSEQ multiplex PCR. Among millions of clones listed, around nine tenths were seen once. This entry comes from a study of shared clonotypes between healthy human individuals. Findings and caveats of the study: Few donors limited the genetic and exposure-history diversity represented. Non-shared clonotypes showed lower generation probabilities than clonotypes common to all four donors.

The V gene is TRBV25-1, the J gene TRBJ1-5; TRBD1 matches 7 bases. Sequencing input: naive CD4+ T cells sorted from blood. Indicated subset: CD45RA+ positively selected. This TCR derives from a man in his late teens or twenties in good health. DNA of the CDR3: TGTGCCAGCAGTGAACTTACAGGGGAAGTCAGCAATCAGCCCCAGCATTTT. Translated, it gives CASSELTGEVSNQPQHF.